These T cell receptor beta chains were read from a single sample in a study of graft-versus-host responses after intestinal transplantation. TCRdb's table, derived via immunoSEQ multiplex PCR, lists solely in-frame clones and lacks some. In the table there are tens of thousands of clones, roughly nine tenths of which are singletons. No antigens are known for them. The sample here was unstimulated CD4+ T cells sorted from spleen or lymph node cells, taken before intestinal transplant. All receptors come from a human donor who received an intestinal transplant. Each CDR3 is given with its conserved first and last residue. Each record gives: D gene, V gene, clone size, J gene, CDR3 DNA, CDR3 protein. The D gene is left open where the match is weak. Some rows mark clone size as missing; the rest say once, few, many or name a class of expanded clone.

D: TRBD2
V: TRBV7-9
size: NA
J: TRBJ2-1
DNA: TGTGCCAACAACAAAGCTCTCAGCGGGGGGGCGGATGGGCAGTTCTTC
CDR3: CANNKALSGGADGQFF

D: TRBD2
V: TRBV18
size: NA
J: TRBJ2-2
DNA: TGTGCCAGCTCACCACTGCCTAGCGGGAGAGGAACCGGGGAGCTGTTTTTT
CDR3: CASSPLPSGRGTGELFF

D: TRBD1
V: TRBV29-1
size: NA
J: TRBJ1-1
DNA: TGCAGCGGGCAGGGGGCAAACACTGAAGCTTTCTTT
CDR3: CSGQGANTEAFF

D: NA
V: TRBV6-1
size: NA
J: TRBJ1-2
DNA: TGTGCCACCCAAATAGGGGGTGTCCAGCAGGGCTACACCTTC
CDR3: CATQIGGVQQGYTF

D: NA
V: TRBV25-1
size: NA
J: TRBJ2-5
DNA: TGTGCCAGTAGCGGGCCCGGACAGGGCCAAGAGACCCAGTACTTC
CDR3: CASSGPGQGQETQYF

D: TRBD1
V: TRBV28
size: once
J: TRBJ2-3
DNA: TGTGCCAGCGGAACCGGGACAGGCACAGATACGCAGTATTTT
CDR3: CASGTGTGTDTQYF

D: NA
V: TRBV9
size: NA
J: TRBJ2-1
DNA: TGTGCCAGCAGCGAGGCGGGTTACAATGAGCAGTTCTTC
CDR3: CASSEAGYNEQFF

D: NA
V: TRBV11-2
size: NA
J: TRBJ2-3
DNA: TGTGCCAGCAGCTTAGCTGGACATCTCACAGATACGCAGTATTTT
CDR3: CASSLAGHLTDTQYF

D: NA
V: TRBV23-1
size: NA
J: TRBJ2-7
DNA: TGCGCCAGCATTGTTACACCTCACTCCTACGAGCAGTACTTC
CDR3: CASIVTPHSYEQYF

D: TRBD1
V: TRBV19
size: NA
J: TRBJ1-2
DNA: TGTGCCAGTAAGCGCCAGGGGGCCTATGGCTACACCTTC
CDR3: CASKRQGAYGYTF

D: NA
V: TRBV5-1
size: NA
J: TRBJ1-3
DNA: TGCGCCAGCAGCTTGGACTTCCCCAGGGGAACTGGAAACACCATATATTTT
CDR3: CASSLDFPRGTGNTIYF

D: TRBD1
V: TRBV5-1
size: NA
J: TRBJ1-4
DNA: TGCGCCAGCAGCTTGGGACAGGGGAAGGAAAAACTGTTTTTT
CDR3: CASSLGQGKEKLFF

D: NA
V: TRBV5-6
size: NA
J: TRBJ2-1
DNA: TGTGCCAGCAGCTTGGACCAGGGGAATGAGCAGTTCTTC
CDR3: CASSLDQGNEQFF

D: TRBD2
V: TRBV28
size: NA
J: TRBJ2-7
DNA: TGTGCCAGCACCTCTATGCGGGCGGGGGACTACGAGCAGTACTTC
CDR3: CASTSMRAGDYEQYF

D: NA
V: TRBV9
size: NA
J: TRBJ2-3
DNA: TGTGCCAGCAGCCCCTGCTGGGACTCGAGCACAGATACGCAGTATTTT
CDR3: CASSPCWDSSTDTQYF

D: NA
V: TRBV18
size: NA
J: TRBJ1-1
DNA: TGTGCCAGCTCACCAGTCCCAGGTAATGAAGCTTTCTTT
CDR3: CASSPVPGNEAFF

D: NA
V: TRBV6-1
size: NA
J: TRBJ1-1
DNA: TGTGCCAGCAGTGGGAGGATGTTGAACACTGAAGCTTTCTTT
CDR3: CASSGRMLNTEAFF

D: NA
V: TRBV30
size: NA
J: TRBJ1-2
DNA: TGTGCCTGGAGGGGGACTGTGAACTATGGCTACACCTTC
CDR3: CAWRGTVNYGYTF

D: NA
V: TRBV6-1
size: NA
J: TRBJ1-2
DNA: TGTGCCAGCGCCGGGGTAAACTATGGCTACACCTTC
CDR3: CASAGVNYGYTF

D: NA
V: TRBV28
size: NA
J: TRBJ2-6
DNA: TGTGCCAGCAGTTTTGCGACAGGAACCTCTGGGGCCAACGTCCTGACTTTC
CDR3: CASSFATGTSGANVLTF

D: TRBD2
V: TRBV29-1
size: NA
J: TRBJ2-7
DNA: TGCAGCGTTGTAAGTACGGGAGGTGGCCACGAGCAGTACTTC
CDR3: CSVVSTGGGHEQYF

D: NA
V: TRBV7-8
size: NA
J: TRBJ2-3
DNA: TGTGCCAGCAGCCCTAGGGATACGCAGTATTTT
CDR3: CASSPRDTQYF

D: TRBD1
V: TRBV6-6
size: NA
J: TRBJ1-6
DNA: TGTGCCAGCGCGTCCGGGACAGGTGGTTCACCCCTCCACTTT
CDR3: CASASGTGGSPLHF

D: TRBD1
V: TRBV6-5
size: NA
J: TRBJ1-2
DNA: TGTGCCAGCAGTGGCACAGGGGAAGGGGCCTATGGCTACACCTTC
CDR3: CASSGTGEGAYGYTF

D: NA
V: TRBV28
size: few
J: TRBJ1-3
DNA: TGTGCCAGCAGTTTCCAGGAACAGCCATCTGGAAACACCATATATTTT
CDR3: CASSFQEQPSGNTIYF

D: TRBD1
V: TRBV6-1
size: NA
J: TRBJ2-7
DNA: TGTGCCAGCAGCCGGGACAGGTACGAGCAGTACTTC
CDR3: CASSRDRYEQYF

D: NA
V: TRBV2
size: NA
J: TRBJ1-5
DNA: TGTGCCAGCAGTGAAAGTGGGGGCCAGCCCCAGCATTTT
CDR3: CASSESGGQPQHF

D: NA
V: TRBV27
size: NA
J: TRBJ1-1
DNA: TGTGCCAGCAGTTTCAGGTCAGGGACTGAAGCTTTCTTT
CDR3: CASSFRSGTEAFF

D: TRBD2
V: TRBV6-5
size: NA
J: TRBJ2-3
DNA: TGTGCCAGCAGTCTTAGCGGGGGGGCCATAGATACGCAGTATTTT
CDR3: CASSLSGGAIDTQYF

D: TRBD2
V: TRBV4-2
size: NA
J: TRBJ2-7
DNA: TGTGCCAGCAGCTCCCGACTAGCGGGCTCCTACGAGCAGTACTTC
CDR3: CASSSRLAGSYEQYF

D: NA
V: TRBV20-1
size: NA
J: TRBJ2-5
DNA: TGCAGTGCTAGCAGGGAAGAGACCCAGTACTTC
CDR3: CSASREETQYF

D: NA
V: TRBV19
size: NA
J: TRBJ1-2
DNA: TGTGCCAGTAGAGACCGCGCGGGCTATGGCTACACCTTC
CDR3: CASRDRAGYGYTF

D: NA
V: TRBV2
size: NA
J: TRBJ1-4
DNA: TGTGCCAGCAGTGAAGCGCTTCGAGGGGGTGCAACTAATGAAAAACTGTTTTTT
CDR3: CASSEALRGGATNEKLFF

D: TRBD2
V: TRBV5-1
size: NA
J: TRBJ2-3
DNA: TGCGCCAGCAGCGCCCACCAAGCGGGAGGAACAGATACGCAGTATTTT
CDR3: CASSAHQAGGTDTQYF

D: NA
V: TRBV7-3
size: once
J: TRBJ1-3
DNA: TGTGCCAGCAGCTTAGGCCAGAGCCCTCGGGACACCATATATTTT
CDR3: CASSLGQSPRDTIYF

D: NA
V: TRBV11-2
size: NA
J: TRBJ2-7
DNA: TGTGCCAGCAGTCGTCAGTACGAGCAGTACTTC
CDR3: CASSRQYEQYF

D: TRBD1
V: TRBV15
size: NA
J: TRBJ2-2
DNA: TGTGCCACCACCACAGGGGTCGGTCTGACCGGGGAGCTGTTTTTT
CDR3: CATTTGVGLTGELFF

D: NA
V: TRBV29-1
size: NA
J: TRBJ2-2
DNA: TGCAGCGTTGGGGAGCTGAACACCGGGGAGCTGTTTTTT
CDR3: CSVGELNTGELFF

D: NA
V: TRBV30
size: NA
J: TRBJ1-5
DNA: TGTGCCTGGAACCGGCAGGGGCCTTTTGGGAATCAGCCCCAGCATTTT
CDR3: CAWNRQGPFGNQPQHF

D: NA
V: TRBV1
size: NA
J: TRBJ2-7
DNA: TGCACCAGCAGCCAAGACACCTACGAGCAGTACTTC
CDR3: CTSSQDTYEQYF

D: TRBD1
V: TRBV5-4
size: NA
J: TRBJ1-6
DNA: TGTGCCAGCAGCTTGCGGAAATCCGGGACAGTAAATTCACCCCTCCACTTT
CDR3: CASSLRKSGTVNSPLHF

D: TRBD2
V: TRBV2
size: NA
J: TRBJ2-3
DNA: TGTGCCAGCAGGGCACTAGCGGGAGTCACAGATACGCAGTATTTT
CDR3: CASRALAGVTDTQYF

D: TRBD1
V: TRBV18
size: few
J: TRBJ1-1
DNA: TGTGCCAGCTCACTCACGACAGGGACCACTGAAGCTTTCTTT
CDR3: CASSLTTGTTEAFF

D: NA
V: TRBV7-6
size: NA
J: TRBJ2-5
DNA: TGTGCCAGCAGCTTGACGCGGGTGGGGGAGACCCAGTACTTC
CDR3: CASSLTRVGETQYF

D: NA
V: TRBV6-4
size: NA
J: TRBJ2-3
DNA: TGTGCCAGCAGTGACTCGCGGTATGACACAGATACGCAGTATTTT
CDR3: CASSDSRYDTDTQYF

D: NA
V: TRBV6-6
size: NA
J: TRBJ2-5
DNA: TGTGCCAGCAGTTATAGGGAGGGGGGTCAAGAGACCCAGTACTTC
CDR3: CASSYREGGQETQYF

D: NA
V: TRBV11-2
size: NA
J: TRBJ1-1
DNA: TGTGCCAGCAGCTTACTGATGGCCACTGAAGCTTTCTTT
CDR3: CASSLLMATEAFF

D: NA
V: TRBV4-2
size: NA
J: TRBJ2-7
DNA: TGTGCCAGCAGCCAATCCCGACTGAGCTCCTACGAGCAGTACTTC
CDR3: CASSQSRLSSYEQYF

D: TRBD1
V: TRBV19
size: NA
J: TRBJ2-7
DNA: TGTGCCAGTAGTAGGACAGGGGGCGTCTACGAGCAGTACTTC
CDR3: CASSRTGGVYEQYF

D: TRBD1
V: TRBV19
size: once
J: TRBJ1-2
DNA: TGTGCCAGTACGCCCCGGGACAGGGTTTGGAGGGGCTACACCTTC
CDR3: CASTPRDRVWRGYTF

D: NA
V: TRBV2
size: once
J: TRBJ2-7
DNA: TGTGCCAGCAGTGTCGGGCACGGGATTTACGAGCAGTACTTC
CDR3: CASSVGHGIYEQYF

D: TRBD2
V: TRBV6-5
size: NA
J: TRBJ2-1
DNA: TGTGCCAGCAGTTTCCTTGGAGCGGGGGTCCGAAATGAGCAGTTCTTC
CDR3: CASSFLGAGVRNEQFF

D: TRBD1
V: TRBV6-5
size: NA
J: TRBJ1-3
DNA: TGTGCCAGCAGTCAAGACAGGGCTGGAAACACCATATATTTT
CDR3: CASSQDRAGNTIYF

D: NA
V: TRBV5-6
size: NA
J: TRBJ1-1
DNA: TGTGCCAGCAGCTTTGGGGCTGGGCAAGCTTTCTTT
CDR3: CASSFGAGQAFF